This T cell receptor beta chain was identified in a study of cytomegalovirus exposure and HLA in healthy donors. The overall study: There were roughly 110 million unique TCR beta sequences, drawn from 200 million or so T cells, in an earlier analysis. Broader study findings: Highly shared variants forming one cluster were likely a sequencing artifact. It was in a later analysis that TCR association rates were seen to vary by HLA locus, highest for DRB1 and lowest for HLA-C.

Use of 60 Vbeta and 13 Jbeta primers characterized the PCR. Clones were read by immunoSEQ multiplex PCR, and TCRdb kept only the in-frame ones, dropping some. Here the sample spans 100,000 to 150,000 clones, over 60% being singletons. Worth noting for this clone: The antigen remains unidentified.

The specimen sequenced was PBMCs. The TCR sequence derives from a man aged 18 to 30 in good health and CMV-seronegative.

The DNA for the CDR3 is TGTGCCAGCAGTTACTCCGACAGAGCTAACTATGGCTACACCTTC. Translating it yields CASSYSDRANYGYTF. V gene TRBV6-5 combines with J gene TRBJ1-2, with TRBD1 as a possible D gene (5 bases). The CDR3 consists of 15 residues. V lost 0 bases and J lost 0, with 8 bases in between. Germline V gives CDR1 MNHEY, CDR2 SVGAGI.